This T cell receptor beta chain is from a study of blood T cell repertoires in COVID-19. About the research overall: PBMCs, B-cell-depleted T cells, or T cells were the source of the cDNA or gDNA that made up the material.

In the original processing: By means of reference gene primer amplification, nucleated cell counts were estimated. The repertoire was sequenced with immunoSEQ multiplex PCR; TCRdb's copy has only in-frame clones and lacks some. V, J and clone size were drawn from that table, and D and trimming were deduced from the DNA. This table holds more than 95,000 clones, around 88% found once. CDR1 and CDR2 (germline): KGHDR, SFDVKD. This CDR3 has 15 amino acids. V lost 3 bases to trimming and J lost 5 bases; unmatched junction nucleotides: 6. In its sample, this clone was seen once. The chain links TRBV24-1 to TRBJ2-1; 7 nucleotides match TRBD1. Sequenced input: peripheral blood. This TCR derives from an elderly man with active or convalescent COVID-19. In DNA form, the CDR3 reads TGTGCCACCAGTGATCAGGGGACAGTAGACAATGAGCAGTTCTTC. Protein: CATSDQGTVDNEQFF.